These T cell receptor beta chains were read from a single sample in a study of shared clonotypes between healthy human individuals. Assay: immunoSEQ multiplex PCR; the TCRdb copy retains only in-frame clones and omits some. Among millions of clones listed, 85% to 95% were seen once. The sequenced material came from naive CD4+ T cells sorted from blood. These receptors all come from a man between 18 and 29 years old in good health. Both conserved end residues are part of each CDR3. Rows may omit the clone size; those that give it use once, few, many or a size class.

CASSLNQGGSNQPQHF	TRBJ1-5	NA	TRBV13
CASSSRGIAGVYYEQYF	TRBJ2-7	NA	TRBV7-2
CASSPPGGSETQYF	TRBJ2-5	NA	TRBV27
CASSPSDRGGKYF	TRBJ2-7	few	TRBV5-4
CASSERANQPQHF	TRBJ1-5	NA	TRBV6-1
CASSPRGTGTAGGRDTQYF	TRBJ2-3	NA	TRBV11-2
CASSHSGTGFYEQYF	NA	NA	TRBV4-1
CASSDNGWGNMNTEAFF	TRBJ1-1	NA	TRBV6-1
CASDRFFTDTQYF	TRBJ2-3	once	TRBV7-9
CASSFSVGGGAFF	TRBJ1-1	NA	TRBV27
CASKANYEGPYEQYF	TRBJ2-7	NA	TRBV25-1
CAITSDRGNTEQFF	TRBJ2-1	NA	TRBV10-3
CASRAGAVGETQYF	TRBJ2-5	NA	TRBV10-1
CASSYTYTAGTIYF	TRBJ1-3	NA	TRBV6-5
CASSLQGADGYTF	TRBJ1-2	NA	TRBV5-4
CASSLSREQFF	TRBJ2-1	NA	TRBV5-1
CASSLRDKTYEQYF	TRBJ2-7	NA	TRBV27
CASQTRGRAETQYF	TRBJ2-5	NA	TRBV27
CASSLGQGLSYEQYF	TRBJ2-7	NA	TRBV5-1
CASSLTGLVVSDTQYF	TRBJ2-3	NA	TRBV11-2
CASSQDTSELGSGELFF	TRBJ2-2	NA	TRBV4-1
CSVPGPGYEQYF	TRBJ2-7	NA	TRBV29-1
CASSPGGNGYTF	TRBJ1-2	NA	TRBV18
CASSFASNEKLFF	TRBJ1-4	NA	TRBV7-9
CASRPGTGNDEQYF	TRBJ2-7	NA	TRBV5-1
CASSLKRDLPPTQYF	TRBJ2-5	NA	TRBV7-2
CASSLTSGRAGISYEQYF	TRBJ2-7	NA	TRBV5-1
CASSPGTGSSYEQYF	TRBJ2-7	NA	TRBV7-2
CASHSSPGGKGDTQYF	TRBJ2-3	NA	TRBV27
CASSFTGTPQYF	TRBJ2-7	NA	TRBV5-5
CASSKADTGELFF	TRBJ2-2	NA	TRBV5-1
CASSSNLGAGVGDTQYF	TRBJ2-3	NA	TRBV27
CASSLAGRSSYNEQFF	TRBJ2-1	NA	TRBV5-6
CASSRGQDYGYTF	TRBJ1-2	NA	TRBV19
CASYVVHLYGYTF	TRBJ1-2	once	TRBV5-1
CASSPMTGARAFF	TRBJ1-1	NA	TRBV18
CAWGTGENTEAFF	TRBJ1-1	few	TRBV30
CAAEGGGNYGYTF	TRBJ1-2	NA	TRBV10-3
CASSARTGTDIQYF	TRBJ2-4	NA	TRBV9
CASSLTSGSTDTQYF	TRBJ2-3	NA	TRBV5-1
CASMGLAGAYEQYF	TRBJ2-7	NA	TRBV6-5
CASTSGGLTQYF	TRBJ2-3	NA	TRBV19
CASRAGPESNQPQHF	TRBJ1-5	NA	TRBV5-1
CASSLDNAYEQYF	TRBJ2-7	NA	TRBV11-2
CASAPTGLRFNEQFF	TRBJ2-1	once	TRBV12-5
CASSNGLPAGNEQFF	TRBJ2-1	NA	TRBV5-4
CAISEPRQGWSETQYF	TRBJ2-5	NA	TRBV10-3
CASSLGTGEQFF	TRBJ2-1	NA	TRBV5-6
CASSLAPTGVGETQYF	TRBJ2-5	NA	TRBV5-1
CASSLVAGGTEQFF	TRBJ2-1	NA	TRBV5-6
CASTRTSGSYEQYF	TRBJ2-7	NA	TRBV6-1
CASSPLGGWDYGYTF	TRBJ1-2	NA	TRBV7-8
CASSQSAGSLLDEQYF	TRBJ2-7	NA	TRBV23-1
CAISESWTVQETQYF	TRBJ2-5	NA	TRBV10-3
CASITYTGRNTGELFF	TRBJ2-2	NA	TRBV28
CASSLSISGSGANVLTF	TRBJ2-6	NA	TRBV18
CASSQVGDRVEEQYF	TRBJ2-7	NA	TRBV14
CASSLGEATTGELFF	TRBJ2-2	NA	TRBV7-3
CASTPPPGFIYTF	TRBJ1-2	NA	TRBV6-1